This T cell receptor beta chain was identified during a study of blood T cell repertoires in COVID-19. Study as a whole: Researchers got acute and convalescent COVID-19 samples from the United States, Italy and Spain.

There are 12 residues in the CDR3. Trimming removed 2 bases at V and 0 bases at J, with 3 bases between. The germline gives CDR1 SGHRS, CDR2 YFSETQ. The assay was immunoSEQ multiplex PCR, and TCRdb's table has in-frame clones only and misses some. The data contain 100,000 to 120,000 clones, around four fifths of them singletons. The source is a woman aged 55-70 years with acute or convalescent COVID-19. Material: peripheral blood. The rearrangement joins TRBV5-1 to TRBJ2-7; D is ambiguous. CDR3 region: CASSFSSYEQYF. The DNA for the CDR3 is TGCGCCAGCAGCTTTAGCTCCTACGAGCAGTACTTC.